These T cell receptor beta chains were read from a single sample in a study of lymphopenia after photon versus proton radiotherapy. The assay was immunoSEQ multiplex PCR, and TCRdb's table has in-frame clones only and misses some. This sample carries about 35,000 clones, roughly nine tenths of them seen once, and the ten largest clones take 15%. Material: peripheral blood, obtained from a patient treated with photon-based radiotherapy. The source is a man between 60 and 75 years old with cholangiocarcinoma. Both conserved end residues are part of each CDR3. D genes are given only for firm matches. Clone size appears in some rows only: once, few, many, or a class for an expanded clone.

clone_size: -
j_call: TRBJ2-1
d_call: -
v_call: TRBV6-1
cdr3_length: 14
cdr3_nt: TGTGCCAGCAGTGAACAGGGGGGCTACAATGAGCAGTTCTTC
cdr3_aa: CASSEQGGYNEQFF

clone_size: -
j_call: TRBJ1-1
d_call: -
v_call: TRBV6-5
cdr3_length: 13
cdr3_nt: TGTGCCAGCTTTAACACGGTAAACACTGAAGCTTTCTTT
cdr3_aa: CASFNTVNTEAFF

clone_size: -
j_call: TRBJ2-3
d_call: -
v_call: TRBV10-2
cdr3_length: 15
cdr3_nt: TGCGCCAGCAACCCGGCTTTCACGGGCACAGATACGCAGTATTTT
cdr3_aa: CASNPAFTGTDTQYF

clone_size: -
j_call: TRBJ2-3
d_call: -
v_call: TRBV7-6
cdr3_length: 12
cdr3_nt: TGTGCCAGCAGCTCCGCCGGAGATACGCAGTATTTT
cdr3_aa: CASSSAGDTQYF

clone_size: -
j_call: TRBJ2-2
d_call: -
v_call: TRBV11-3
cdr3_length: 15
cdr3_nt: TGTGCCAGCAGCTTAGGTCAGGGGTACACCGGGGAGCTGTTTTTT
cdr3_aa: CASSLGQGYTGELFF

clone_size: -
j_call: TRBJ1-4
d_call: -
v_call: TRBV2
cdr3_length: 13
cdr3_nt: TGTGCCAGCAGTGTCGGGGGCTATGAAAAACTGTTTTTT
cdr3_aa: CASSVGGYEKLFF

clone_size: -
j_call: TRBJ1-2
d_call: -
v_call: TRBV2
cdr3_length: 14
cdr3_nt: TGTGCCAGCACGGAAAGCAGGGAAGGGTATGGCTACACCTTC
cdr3_aa: CASTESREGYGYTF

clone_size: -
j_call: TRBJ1-6
d_call: -
v_call: TRBV18
cdr3_length: 13
cdr3_nt: TGTGCCAGCAACCGGGACCCGTTGGCACCCCTCCACTTT
cdr3_aa: CASNRDPLAPLHF

clone_size: -
j_call: TRBJ2-7
d_call: -
v_call: TRBV29-1
cdr3_length: 13
cdr3_nt: TGCAGCGTAAGGGTCCTGGGGAACTACGAGCAGTACTTC
cdr3_aa: CSVRVLGNYEQYF

clone_size: -
j_call: TRBJ2-1
d_call: TRBD2
v_call: TRBV5-4
cdr3_length: 18
cdr3_nt: TGTGCCAGCAGACCCGTACCGGGACTAGCGGGGGGGATAAATGAGCAGTTCTTC
cdr3_aa: CASRPVPGLAGGINEQFF

clone_size: -
j_call: TRBJ1-1
d_call: -
v_call: TRBV6-6
cdr3_length: 14
cdr3_nt: TGTGCCAGCAGTTACAGCGGAGGGGTTGCTGAAGCTTTCTTT
cdr3_aa: CASSYSGGVAEAFF

clone_size: -
j_call: TRBJ1-4
d_call: -
v_call: TRBV4-2
cdr3_length: 16
cdr3_nt: TGTGCCAGCAGCCTCAACTCGGCAGGGGAAAATGAAAAACTGTTTTTT
cdr3_aa: CASSLNSAGENEKLFF

clone_size: -
j_call: TRBJ2-5
d_call: -
v_call: TRBV12-5
cdr3_length: 13
cdr3_nt: TGTGCTAGTGGTTTTTGGGAGGAAGAGACCCAGTACTTC
cdr3_aa: CASGFWEEETQYF

clone_size: -
j_call: TRBJ1-1
d_call: TRBD1
v_call: TRBV7-9
cdr3_length: 17
cdr3_nt: TGTGCCAGCAGCTTAACGTCGGGGGACAGGGCGAACACTGAAGCTTTCTTT
cdr3_aa: CASSLTSGDRANTEAFF

clone_size: -
j_call: TRBJ1-5
d_call: TRBD1
v_call: TRBV9
cdr3_length: 15
cdr3_nt: TGTGCCAGCAGCGCGAGTGGACAGGTTTATCAGCCCCAGCATTTT
cdr3_aa: CASSASGQVYQPQHF

clone_size: once
j_call: TRBJ2-3
d_call: TRBD1
v_call: TRBV10-1
cdr3_length: 15
cdr3_nt: TGCGCCAGCAGTCCCCGACAGGGATATGGGGATACGCAGTATTTT
cdr3_aa: CASSPRQGYGDTQYF